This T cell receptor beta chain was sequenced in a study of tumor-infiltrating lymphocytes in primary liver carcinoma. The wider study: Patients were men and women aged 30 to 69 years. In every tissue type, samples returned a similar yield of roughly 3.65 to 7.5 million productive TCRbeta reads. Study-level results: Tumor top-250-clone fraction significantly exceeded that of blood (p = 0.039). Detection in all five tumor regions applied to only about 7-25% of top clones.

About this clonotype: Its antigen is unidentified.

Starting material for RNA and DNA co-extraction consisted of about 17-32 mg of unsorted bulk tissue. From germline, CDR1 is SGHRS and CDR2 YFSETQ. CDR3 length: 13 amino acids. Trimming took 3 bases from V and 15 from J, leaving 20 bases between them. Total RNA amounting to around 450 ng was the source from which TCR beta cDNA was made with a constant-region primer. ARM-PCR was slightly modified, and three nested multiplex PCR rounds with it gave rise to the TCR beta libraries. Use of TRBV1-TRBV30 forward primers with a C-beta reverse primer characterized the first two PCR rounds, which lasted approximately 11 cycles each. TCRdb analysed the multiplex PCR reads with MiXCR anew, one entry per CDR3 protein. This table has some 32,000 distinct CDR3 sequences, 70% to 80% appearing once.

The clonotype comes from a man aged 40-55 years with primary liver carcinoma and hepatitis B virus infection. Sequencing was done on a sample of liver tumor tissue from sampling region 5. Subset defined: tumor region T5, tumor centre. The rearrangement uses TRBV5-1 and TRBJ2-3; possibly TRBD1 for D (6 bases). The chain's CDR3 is CASSWDKGDTRYF. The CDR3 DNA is TGCGCCAGCAGCTGGGACAAGGGAGATACGCGATATTTT.